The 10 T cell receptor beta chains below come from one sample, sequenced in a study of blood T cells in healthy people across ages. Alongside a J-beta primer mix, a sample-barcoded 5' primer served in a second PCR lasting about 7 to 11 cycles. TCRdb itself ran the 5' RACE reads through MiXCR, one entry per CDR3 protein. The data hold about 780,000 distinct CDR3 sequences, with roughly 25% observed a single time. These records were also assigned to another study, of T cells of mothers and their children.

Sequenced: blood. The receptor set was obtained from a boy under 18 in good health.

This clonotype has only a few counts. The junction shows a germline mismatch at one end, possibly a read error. The CDR3: CASSPGSPTGF. CDR3 sequence (DNA): TGTGCCAGCAGCCCCGGTTCCCCTACCGGCTTC. The V and J genes are TRBV3-1 and TRBJ2-7; D ambiguous. The CDR3 totals 11 residues. Germline CDR1 is LGHDT and CDR2 is YNNKEL (reference sequence).

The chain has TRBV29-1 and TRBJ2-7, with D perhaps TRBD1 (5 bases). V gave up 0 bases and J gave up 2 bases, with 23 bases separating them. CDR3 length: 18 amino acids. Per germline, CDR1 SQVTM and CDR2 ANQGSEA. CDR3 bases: TGCAGCGTTGAAGAAAGCAGGTCAGGCCAGGGCTTTCCCTACGAGCAGTACTTC. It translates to CSVEESRSGQGFPYEQYF.

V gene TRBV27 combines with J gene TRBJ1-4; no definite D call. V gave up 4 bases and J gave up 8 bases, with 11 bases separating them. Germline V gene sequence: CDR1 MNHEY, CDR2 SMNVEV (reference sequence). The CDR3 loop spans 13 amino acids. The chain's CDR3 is CASSSRFSEKLFF. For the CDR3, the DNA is TGTGCCAGCAGTTCCCGTTTCTCAGAAAAACTGTTTTTT.

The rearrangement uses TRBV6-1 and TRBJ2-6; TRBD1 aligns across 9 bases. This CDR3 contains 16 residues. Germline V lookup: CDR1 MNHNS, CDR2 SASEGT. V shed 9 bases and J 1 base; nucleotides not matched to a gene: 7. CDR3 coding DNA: TGTGCCAGTCGCCCCGGGACAGGGTCTGGGGCCAACGTCCTGACTTTC. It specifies CASRPGTGSGANVLTF.

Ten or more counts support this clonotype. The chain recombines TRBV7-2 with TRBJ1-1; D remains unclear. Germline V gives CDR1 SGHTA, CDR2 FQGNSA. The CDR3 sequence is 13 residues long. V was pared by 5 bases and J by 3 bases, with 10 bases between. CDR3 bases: TGTGCCAGCAGCCCTCATAGGGACACTGAAGCTTTCTTT. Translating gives CASSPHRDTEAFF.

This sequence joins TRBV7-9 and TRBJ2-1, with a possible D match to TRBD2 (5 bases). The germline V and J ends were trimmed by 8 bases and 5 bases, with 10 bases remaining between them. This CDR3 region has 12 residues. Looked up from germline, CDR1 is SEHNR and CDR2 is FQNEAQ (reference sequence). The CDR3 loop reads CASCLADNEQFF. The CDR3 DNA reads TGTGCCAGCTGTCTAGCAGACAATGAGCAGTTCTTC.

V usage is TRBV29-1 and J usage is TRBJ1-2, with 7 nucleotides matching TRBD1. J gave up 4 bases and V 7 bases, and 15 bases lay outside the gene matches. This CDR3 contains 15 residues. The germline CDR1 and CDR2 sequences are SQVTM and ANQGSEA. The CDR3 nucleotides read TGCAGCGCGGAGAAACAGGGGAGTTTATCCTATGGCTACACCTTC. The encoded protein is CSAEKQGSLSYGYTF.

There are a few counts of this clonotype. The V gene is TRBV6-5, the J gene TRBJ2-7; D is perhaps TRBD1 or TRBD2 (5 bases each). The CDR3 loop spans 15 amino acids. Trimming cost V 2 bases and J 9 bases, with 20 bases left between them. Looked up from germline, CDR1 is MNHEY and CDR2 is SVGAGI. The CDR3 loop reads CASSYRGAPYAGQYF. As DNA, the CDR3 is TGTGCCAGCAGTTACCGGGGCGCACCATACGCCGGGCAGTACTTC.

The CDR3 protein is CASRTSAGGSPLHF. The DNA of the CDR3 is TGTGCCAGCAGAACGTCAGCCGGGGGTTCACCCCTCCACTTT. The J gene is TRBJ1-6, the V gene TRBV27; a possible D gene is TRBD1 (5 bases). Trimming pared 6 bases from V and 9 bases from J, leaving 15 bases between. Germline V lookup: CDR1 MNHEY, CDR2 SMNVEV (reference sequence). This CDR3 is 14 amino acids long.

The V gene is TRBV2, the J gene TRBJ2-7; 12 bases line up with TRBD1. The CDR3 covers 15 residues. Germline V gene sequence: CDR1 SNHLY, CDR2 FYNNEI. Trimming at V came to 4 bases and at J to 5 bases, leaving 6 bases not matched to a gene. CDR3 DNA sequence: TGTGCCAGCAGTGTAGGAGGGACAGGGGGCGACGAGCAGTACTTC. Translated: CASSVGGTGGDEQYF.